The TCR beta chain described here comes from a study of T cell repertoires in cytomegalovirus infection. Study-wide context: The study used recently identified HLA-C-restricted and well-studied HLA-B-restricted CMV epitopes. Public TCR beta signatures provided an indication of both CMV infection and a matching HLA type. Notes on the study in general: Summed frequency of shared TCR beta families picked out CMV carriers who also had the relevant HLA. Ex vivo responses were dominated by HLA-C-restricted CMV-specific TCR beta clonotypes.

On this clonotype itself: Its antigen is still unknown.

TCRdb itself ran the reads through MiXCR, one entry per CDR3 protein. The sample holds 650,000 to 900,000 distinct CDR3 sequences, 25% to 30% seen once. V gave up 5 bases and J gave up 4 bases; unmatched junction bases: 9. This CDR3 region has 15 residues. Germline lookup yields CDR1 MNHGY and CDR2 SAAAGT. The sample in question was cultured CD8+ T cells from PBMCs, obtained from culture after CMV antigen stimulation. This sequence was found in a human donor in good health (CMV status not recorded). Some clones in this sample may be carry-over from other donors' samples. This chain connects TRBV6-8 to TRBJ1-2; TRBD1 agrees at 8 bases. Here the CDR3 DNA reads TGTGCCAGCAGTCCGGGACAGGCTTGGATCTATGGCTACACCTTC. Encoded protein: CASSPGQAWIYGYTF.